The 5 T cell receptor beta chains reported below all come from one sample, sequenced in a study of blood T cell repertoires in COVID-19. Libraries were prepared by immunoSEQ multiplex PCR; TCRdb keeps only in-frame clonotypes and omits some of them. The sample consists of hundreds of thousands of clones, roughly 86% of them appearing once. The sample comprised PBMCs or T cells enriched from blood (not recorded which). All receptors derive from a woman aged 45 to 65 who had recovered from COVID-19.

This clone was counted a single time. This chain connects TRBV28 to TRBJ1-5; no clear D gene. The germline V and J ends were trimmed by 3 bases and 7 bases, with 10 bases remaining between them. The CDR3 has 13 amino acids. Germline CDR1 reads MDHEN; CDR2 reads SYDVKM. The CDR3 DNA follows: TGTGCCAGCAGTTTTCCAGGTGCGCAGCCCCAGCATTTT. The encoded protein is CASSFPGAQPQHF.

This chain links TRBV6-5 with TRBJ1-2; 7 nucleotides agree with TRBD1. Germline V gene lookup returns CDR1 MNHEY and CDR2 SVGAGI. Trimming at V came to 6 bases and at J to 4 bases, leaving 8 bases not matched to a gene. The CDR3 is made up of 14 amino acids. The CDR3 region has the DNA TGTGCCAGCAGAATACCGGGACAGATCTATGGCTACACCTTC. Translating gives CASRIPGQIYGYTF.

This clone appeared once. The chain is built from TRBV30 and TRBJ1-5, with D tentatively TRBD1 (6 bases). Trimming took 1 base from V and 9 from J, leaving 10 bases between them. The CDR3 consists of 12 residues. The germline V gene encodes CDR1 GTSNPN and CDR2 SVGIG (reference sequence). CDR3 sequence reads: CAWSDRESPQHF. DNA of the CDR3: TGTGCCTGGAGTGACAGGGAGTCGCCCCAGCATTTT.

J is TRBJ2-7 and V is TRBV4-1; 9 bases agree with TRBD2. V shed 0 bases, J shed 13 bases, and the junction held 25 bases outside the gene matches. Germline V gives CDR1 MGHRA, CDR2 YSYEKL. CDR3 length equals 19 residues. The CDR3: CASSQDPNGGLASGDGVYF. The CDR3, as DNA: TGCGCCAGCAGCCAAGATCCGAACGGGGGACTAGCTAGCGGGGACGGGGTTTACTTC.

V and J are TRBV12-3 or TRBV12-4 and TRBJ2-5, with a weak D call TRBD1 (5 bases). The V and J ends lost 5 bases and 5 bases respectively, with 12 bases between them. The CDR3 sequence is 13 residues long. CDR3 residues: CASSVRVGETQYF. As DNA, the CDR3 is TGTGCCAGCAGTGTCAGGGTGGGGGAGACCCAGTACTTC.